A selection of T cell receptor beta chains follows, all from one sample in a study of shared clonotypes between healthy human individuals. The data were produced by immunoSEQ multiplex PCR, yet TCRdb's version contains in-frame clones alone and is incomplete. The sample records 2,500,000 or so clones, roughly 93% being singletons. The sequencing input was naive CD4+ T cells from PBMCs. These TCRs come from a young man in good health. Some clones in this sample may be carry-over from other donors' samples. CDR3s include the opening cysteine and the closing phenylalanine or tryptophan. A D gene is named only where the DNA matches it firmly. Not all rows give a size; the values are once, few, many and, for expanded clones, a class.

clone_size: NA; j_call: TRBJ2-7; d_call: TRBD1; v_call: TRBV10-3; cdr3_aa: CAIRIQTGTVSYEQYF; cdr3_nt: TGTGCCATCAGAATTCAAACCGGGACAGTGTCCTACGAGCAGTACTTC
clone_size: NA; j_call: TRBJ2-3; d_call: TRBD1; v_call: TRBV27; cdr3_aa: CASSSTGSSADTQYF; cdr3_nt: TGTGCCAGCAGTTCGACAGGGAGTAGTGCAGATACGCAGTATTTT
clone_size: NA; j_call: TRBJ2-3; d_call: NA; v_call: TRBV5-1; cdr3_aa: CASSSFDRRLEQYF; cdr3_nt: TGCGCCAGCAGCTCGTTTGACAGGAGGCTAGAGCAGTATTTT
clone_size: NA; j_call: TRBJ2-3; d_call: NA; v_call: TRBV30; cdr3_aa: CAWSALGGTTFTDTQYF; cdr3_nt: TGTGCCTGGAGTGCCCTGGGAGGGACAACCTTCACAGATACGCAGTATTTT
clone_size: NA; j_call: TRBJ2-2; d_call: NA; v_call: TRBV15; cdr3_aa: CATSRDPAVIFAGELFF; cdr3_nt: TGTGCCACCAGCAGAGATCCGGCAGTCATCTTCGCCGGGGAGCTGTTTTTT
clone_size: NA; j_call: TRBJ2-3; d_call: NA; v_call: TRBV14; cdr3_aa: CASSRGGNAAGAGTDTQYF; cdr3_nt: TGTGCCAGCAGCCGGGGAGGAAATGCGGCGGGCGCCGGCACAGATACGCAGTATTTT
clone_size: NA; j_call: TRBJ2-7; d_call: NA; v_call: TRBV6-1; cdr3_aa: CASRIDRDGSYEQYF; cdr3_nt: TGTGCCAGCAGGATAGACCGGGACGGCTCCTACGAGCAGTACTTC
clone_size: NA; j_call: TRBJ2-2; d_call: NA; v_call: TRBV5-1; cdr3_aa: CASSTKMGTGLTGELFF; cdr3_nt: TGCGCCAGCAGTACTAAAATGGGGACCGGACTAACCGGGGAGCTGTTTTTT
clone_size: NA; j_call: TRBJ2-3; d_call: TRBD2; v_call: TRBV13; cdr3_aa: CASSPGVGREGTDTQYF; cdr3_nt: TGTGCCAGCAGCCCCGGGGTAGGCAGGGAGGGGACAGATACGCAGTATTTT
clone_size: NA; j_call: TRBJ2-2; d_call: TRBD2; v_call: TRBV5-8; cdr3_aa: CASSSGLAGGIGELFF; cdr3_nt: TGTGCCAGCAGCTCGGGACTAGCGGGAGGTATCGGGGAGCTGTTTTTT
clone_size: NA; j_call: TRBJ2-1; d_call: NA; v_call: TRBV20-1; cdr3_aa: CSASFRWEQFF; cdr3_nt: TGCAGTGCCAGCTTTCGTTGGGAGCAGTTCTTC
clone_size: NA; j_call: TRBJ1-1; d_call: NA; v_call: TRBV5-4; cdr3_aa: CASSLRRDTNTEAFF; cdr3_nt: TGTGCCAGCAGCCTGAGGAGGGATACGAACACTGAAGCTTTCTTT
clone_size: NA; j_call: TRBJ2-7; d_call: TRBD2; v_call: TRBV28; cdr3_aa: CASSLDWLAVAGQYF; cdr3_nt: TGTGCCAGCAGTTTAGACTGGCTAGCGGTAGCGGGGCAGTACTTC
clone_size: NA; j_call: TRBJ2-7; d_call: TRBD1; v_call: TRBV7-9; cdr3_aa: CASSFSRTGLDEQYF; cdr3_nt: TGTGCCAGCAGCTTTTCAAGGACAGGGTTGGACGAGCAGTACTTC
clone_size: NA; j_call: TRBJ2-5; d_call: NA; v_call: TRBV5-1; cdr3_aa: CASSLGAGVQETQYF; cdr3_nt: TGCGCCAGCAGCTTGGGGGCAGGGGTTCAAGAGACCCAGTACTTC
clone_size: NA; j_call: TRBJ1-3; d_call: NA; v_call: TRBV6-1; cdr3_aa: CASSEAPGSGNTIYF; cdr3_nt: TGTGCCAGCAGTGAAGCACCCGGGTCTGGAAACACCATATATTTT
clone_size: NA; j_call: TRBJ2-3; d_call: TRBD1; v_call: TRBV7-8; cdr3_aa: CASSTLQGSASTDTQYF; cdr3_nt: TGTGCCAGCAGCACATTACAGGGGTCAGCTAGCACAGATACGCAGTATTTT
clone_size: NA; j_call: TRBJ1-2; d_call: NA; v_call: TRBV6-5; cdr3_aa: CASSPLGRDYGYTF; cdr3_nt: TGTGCCAGCAGTCCTCTGGGACGGGACTATGGCTACACCTTC
clone_size: NA; j_call: TRBJ2-7; d_call: TRBD1; v_call: TRBV5-6; cdr3_aa: CASSREGTGRYEQYF; cdr3_nt: TGTGCCAGCAGCCGAGAAGGGACAGGGAGGTACGAGCAGTACTTC
clone_size: NA; j_call: TRBJ2-7; d_call: NA; v_call: TRBV2; cdr3_aa: CASSGETLTYEQYF; cdr3_nt: TGTGCCAGCAGTGGGGAGACGTTGACCTACGAGCAGTACTTC
clone_size: NA; j_call: TRBJ1-2; d_call: NA; v_call: TRBV30; cdr3_aa: CAWRAAASYGYTF; cdr3_nt: TGTGCCTGGAGGGCAGCGGCTTCCTATGGCTACACCTTC
clone_size: once; j_call: TRBJ2-7; d_call: NA; v_call: TRBV29-1; cdr3_aa: CSVVASADYEQYF; cdr3_nt: TGCAGCGTTGTGGCTTCGGCAGACTACGAGCAGTACTTC
clone_size: NA; j_call: TRBJ2-7; d_call: NA; v_call: TRBV7-2; cdr3_aa: CASSLLDLHEQYF; cdr3_nt: TGTGCCAGCAGCTTATTAGACCTTCACGAGCAGTACTTC
clone_size: NA; j_call: TRBJ2-3; d_call: TRBD2; v_call: TRBV5-1; cdr3_aa: CASSAGLALSTDTQYF; cdr3_nt: TGCGCCAGCAGCGCGGGACTAGCGTTGAGCACAGATACGCAGTATTTT
clone_size: NA; j_call: TRBJ1-2; d_call: TRBD1; v_call: TRBV6-5; cdr3_aa: CASSDPTGVGYTF; cdr3_nt: TGTGCCAGCAGTGACCCGACAGGGGTTGGCTACACCTTC
clone_size: NA; j_call: TRBJ1-4; d_call: NA; v_call: TRBV27; cdr3_aa: CASRKQGNEKLFF; cdr3_nt: TGTGCCAGCAGAAAACAGGGTAATGAAAAACTGTTTTTT
clone_size: NA; j_call: TRBJ1-5; d_call: NA; v_call: TRBV28; cdr3_aa: CASHGQGSSQPQHF; cdr3_nt: TGTGCCAGCCATGGGCAGGGTTCAAGTCAGCCCCAGCATTTT
clone_size: NA; j_call: TRBJ1-2; d_call: NA; v_call: TRBV7-2; cdr3_aa: CASSPRGRGFHNYGYTF; cdr3_nt: TGTGCCAGCAGCCCACGGGGCAGGGGATTTCATAACTATGGCTACACCTTC
clone_size: once; j_call: TRBJ2-2; d_call: NA; v_call: TRBV9; cdr3_aa: CASSGYAGELFF; cdr3_nt: TGTGCCAGCAGCGGATACGCCGGGGAGCTGTTTTTT
clone_size: NA; j_call: TRBJ2-7; d_call: TRBD1; v_call: TRBV28; cdr3_aa: CASSLLPGQGSNEQYF; cdr3_nt: TGTGCCAGCAGTTTACTACCGGGACAGGGATCTAACGAGCAGTACTTC
clone_size: once; j_call: TRBJ2-1; d_call: NA; v_call: TRBV5-4; cdr3_aa: CASSLVGGNHNEQFF; cdr3_nt: TGTGCCAGCAGCCTCGTAGGGGGAAACCACAATGAGCAGTTCTTC
clone_size: NA; j_call: TRBJ2-3; d_call: NA; v_call: TRBV30; cdr3_aa: CAWGPEGDTQYF; cdr3_nt: TGTGCCTGGGGACCCGAGGGAGATACGCAGTATTTT